The 2 T cell receptor beta chains below were found in one sample sequenced in a study of T cell changes during pregnancy in multiple sclerosis. The protocol was immunoSEQ multiplex PCR, while the TCRdb copy is restricted to in-frame clones and leaves out a portion. This table holds about 28,000 clones, nearly 90% found once. The sample was CD4+ T cells from peripheral blood mononuclear cells, taken in the second trimester of pregnancy. Receptor source: a female donor with multiple sclerosis, enrolled in a pregnancy study.

The chain couples TRBV6-6 to TRBJ2-2, with 11 positions matching TRBD2. V trimming: 6 bases; J trimming: 2 bases; junction bases outside the gene matches: 5. The CDR3 totals 16 residues. Germline V gives CDR1 MNHNY, CDR2 SVGAGI (reference sequence). The CDR3: CASSPGTSGNTGELFF. The DNA of the CDR3 is TGTGCCAGCAGCCCCGGGACTAGCGGCAACACCGGGGAGCTGTTTTTT.

This chain uses TRBV11-2 with TRBJ1-1, with TRBD1 as a possible D gene (5 bases). Germline CDR1 is SGHAT and CDR2 is FQNNGV. The V gene lost 2 bases and the J gene lost 1 base, with 14 bases spanning the gap. The CDR3 runs to 16 residues. CDR3 DNA sequence: TGTGCCAGCAGCTTATGGACACCTACGCGGAACACTGAAGCTTTCTTT. This translates into CASSLWTPTRNTEAFF.